This T cell receptor beta chain came from a study of T-cell reconstitution after alpha-beta-depleted transplantation in children. Notes on the study in general: Alpha-beta T cells about two months after transplant reportedly derived from several hundred expanded graft clones. Newly produced T cells mostly accounted for T-cell counts and diversity one year post-transplant.

With 5 bases clipped from V and 4 bases from J, the junction kept 7 bases outside the gene matches. The CDR3 has 14 amino acids. Germline V lookup: CDR1 MDHEN, CDR2 SYDVKM. During its preparation, the TCRbeta library received unique molecular identifiers. One entry per CDR3 protein results from TCRdb running MiXCR on the PCR reads. The sample comprises around 300,000 distinct CDR3 sequences, approximately 10% of which are singletons, and about a quarter rests with the top ten. In regard to this clonotype: The target antigen is unknown.

Sequences were derived from peripheral blood, sampled 180 days after TCRalphabeta/CD19-depleted stem cell transplant. The V call is TRBV28, the J call TRBJ1-1, with TRBD1 identical over 7 bases. The clonotype comes from a male patient under 10 years old who had a stem cell transplant for chronic granulomatous disease, so the T cells may come from the graft donor. As DNA, the CDR3 is TGTGCCAGCAGTCGGCCAGGGGGTACCACTGAAGCTTTCTTT. This codes for CASSRPGGTTEAFF.